The source of this TCR beta chain is a study of early T cells in non-severe SARS-CoV-2 infection. TCRdb fed the 5' RACE reads into MiXCR, producing one record per CDR3 protein. This sample yields 65,000 to 75,000 distinct CDR3 sequences, of which under 14% are seen a single time; less than 5% belongs to the top ten. This CDR3 spans 17 amino acids. Trimming took 2 bases from V and 3 from J; bases not matched to a gene: 8. Germline loops: CDR1 SGDLS, CDR2 YYNGEE. This clonotype was sampled from an adult who was a healthcare worker with PCR-confirmed SARS-CoV-2 infection or an uninfected control (not recorded which). J is TRBJ1-6 and V is TRBV9; 7 bases are shared with TRBD1. The specimen sequenced was whole blood. CDR3 sequence (DNA): TGTGCCAGCAGCGTTTCGGGACAGCGTTACTATAATTCACCCCTCCACTTT. Translated: CASSVSGQRYYNSPLHF.